This record looks at one T cell receptor beta chain sequence and its context. The target antigen is unknown. Germline CDR1 MNHNY, CDR2 SVGAGI (reference sequence). The CDR3 contains 14 residues. V lost 9 bases, J lost 1 base, and 15 bases lay in between. The source of the sample is a study of T cell responses to AZD1222 COVID-19 vaccine. Clones were sequenced by immunoSEQ multiplex PCR, and TCRdb holds only the in-frame ones, with some missing. The sample carries over 130,000 clones, 92% recorded once. Points from the study as a whole: Just six or seven AZD1222 recipients tested seropositive at baseline.

The receptor was derived from an adult in good health. The gene calls are TRBV6-6 and TRBJ1-1; tentatively, D is TRBD1 (5 bases). This sample comprised peripheral blood, obtained on day 0 of AZD1222 vaccination. In nucleotides, the CDR3 is TGTGCCAGTCAAATGGGGGACGCGAACACTGAAGCTTTCTTT. This gives the protein CASQMGDANTEAFF.